Sequencing of this TCR beta chain was carried out in a study of T cells in Graves' hyperthyroidism and ophthalmopathy. Study results and limitations: Expanded thyroid clonotypes (above 0.001) were mostly also found in blood.

RNA transcripts served as the template for amplifying TCR beta CDR3 regions. With the HTBI primer set, the TCR CDR3 went through a first round of RT-PCR. Each CDR3 protein is one row after TCRdb ran MiXCR on the multiplex PCR reads. This sample has approximately 560,000 distinct CDR3 sequences, with 15% to 18% found just once. Patients having uncontrolled infection, another autoimmune disease, pregnancy or lactation were not included. Points on this clonotype: Its matching antigen is unknown.

V was cut by 4 bases and J by 8 bases, with 14 bases left in between. Germline V lookup: CDR1 GTSNPN, CDR2 SVGIG (reference sequence). The CDR3 runs 12 residues. Sequencing input: blood. The TCR comes from a woman under 40 with Graves' hyperthyroidism. V is TRBV30 and J is TRBJ1-2; maybe TRBD1 (5 bases). This CDR3 reads CAWTRGTRGYTF. DNA for the CDR3: TGTGCCTGGACGAGGGGAACGAGGGGCTACACCTTC.